The next 2 T cell receptor beta chains were all read from a single sample in a study of response to subunit inactivated influenza vaccine. Each CDR3 protein is one row after TCRdb ran MiXCR on the RT-PCR reads. The table has under 800,000 distinct CDR3 sequences, roughly 13% seen once. Specimen: PBMCs from blood, collected less than 15 days before vaccination. These receptors were taken from a man over 45 who received an inactivated influenza vaccine.

This clonotype was counted many times. The rearrangement uses TRBV20-1 and TRBJ1-1, with D possibly matching TRBD1 (6 bases). Germline assignment: CDR1 DFQATT and CDR2 SNEGSKA (reference sequence). The CDR3 sequence is 13 residues long. V was pared by 8 bases and J by 1 base, with 14 bases between. For the CDR3, the DNA is TGCAGTCCGCGTGGCAGGGGGAACACTGAAGCTTTCTTT. Protein: CSPRGRGNTEAFF.

This clonotype was seen a handful of times. V and J are TRBV15 and TRBJ1-5, with D unclear. Germline V lookup: CDR1 LNHNV, CDR2 YYDKDF (reference sequence). CDR3 length equals 13 residues. Trimming took off 0 bases at V and 7 bases at J, with 7 bases between the two ends. CDR3 nucleotide sequence: TGTGCCACCAGCAGAGATAACGGCCAGCCCCAGCATTTT. Its protein product is CATSRDNGQPQHF.